The clone carrying this T cell receptor (beta chain) appeared a few times. TCRdb re-derived calls from the RT-PCR reads in MiXCR, one entry per CDR3 protein. The sample records approximately 250,000 distinct CDR3 sequences, about 14% being singletons. The CDR3 sequence is 17 residues long. From germline, CDR1 is SGDLS and CDR2 YYNGEE. Trimming took 3 bases from V and 0 from J; bases not matched to a gene: 5. These data belong to a study of patients and donors after allogeneic stem cell transplantation. This chain links TRBV9 with TRBJ2-4; 11 bases are shared with TRBD2. The clonotype comes from a human donor who was either an allogeneic HSCT recipient or a stem cell or donor lymphocyte infusion donor (not recorded which). It is not recorded whose cells these are; they may come from a transplant donor. Sequencing was done on a sample of blood, either unsorted or a sorted T cell fraction (not recorded which). CDR3 coding DNA: TGTGCCAGCAGCGCCACCACTAGCGGGGGAGCCAAAAACATTCAGTACTTC. Translated, it gives CASSATTSGGAKNIQYF.